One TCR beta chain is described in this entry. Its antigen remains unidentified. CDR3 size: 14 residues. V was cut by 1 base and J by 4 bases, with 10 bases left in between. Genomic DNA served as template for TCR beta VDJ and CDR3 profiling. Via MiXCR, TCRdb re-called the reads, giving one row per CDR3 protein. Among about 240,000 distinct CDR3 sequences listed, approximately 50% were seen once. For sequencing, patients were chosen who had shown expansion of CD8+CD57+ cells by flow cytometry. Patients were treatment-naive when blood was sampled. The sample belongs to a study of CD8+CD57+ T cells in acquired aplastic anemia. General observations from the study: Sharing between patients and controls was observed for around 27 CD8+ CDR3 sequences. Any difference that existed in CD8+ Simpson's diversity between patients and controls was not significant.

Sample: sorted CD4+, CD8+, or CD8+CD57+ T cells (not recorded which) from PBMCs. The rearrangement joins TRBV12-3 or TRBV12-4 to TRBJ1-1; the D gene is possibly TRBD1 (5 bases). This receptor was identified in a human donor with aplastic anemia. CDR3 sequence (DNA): TGTGCCAGCAGTTTAGTACTAAGGGGCACTGAAGCTTTCTTT. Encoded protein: CASSLVLRGTEAFF.